Listed below are T cell receptor beta chains from one sample, sequenced in a study of T cell responses to AZD1222 COVID-19 vaccine. TCRdb keeps only in-frame clones here, not all; method: immunoSEQ multiplex PCR. The sample has fewer than 150,000 clones, almost 90% seen once; the top ten hold 1.5% to 2%. The sequencing used peripheral blood, collected 28 days after the second AZD1222 dose. These receptor sequences come from an adult who received the AZD1222 COVID-19 vaccine. The conserved cysteine and the conserved F or W are not part of the CDR3 here. Clone size is stated in some rows and not others, as once, few, many or a class when expanded.

J gene | V gene | clone size | CDR3 protein
TRBJ1-1 | TRBV14 | once | ASSRYTDRQWSEAF
TRBJ1-6 | TRBV5-1 | - | ASSVAGQGDFNSPLH
TRBJ2-7 | TRBV4-3 | - | ASSQDLTAGYEQY
TRBJ1-3 | TRBV30 | - | AWRSGNSGNTIY
TRBJ2-5 | TRBV7-8 | - | ASSQKAGGGQETQY
TRBJ1-6 | TRBV7-2 | - | ASSWDSSYNSPLH
TRBJ2-5 | TRBV6-6 | - | ASSTYQETQY
TRBJ2-2 | TRBV27 | - | ASSLNSGGTGELF
TRBJ2-1 | TRBV28 | - | ASTSWGAEQF
TRBJ1-2 | TRBV30 | - | AWTQGANAGYT
TRBJ2-2 | TRBV7-3 | - | ASSLMASANTGELF
TRBJ2-1 | TRBV11-2 | - | ASSLSGAYNEQF
TRBJ2-3 | TRBV7-9 | - | ASSLGSGNVDTQY
TRBJ2-5 | TRBV18 | - | ASSPGRAETQY
TRBJ1-5 | TRBV5-6 | - | ASSWGGGVDNQPQH
TRBJ1-5 | TRBV7-9 | - | ASSSGQGRQPQH
TRBJ1-5 | TRBV20-1 | - | SGGQPQH
TRBJ1-3 | TRBV27 | - | ASSPGRGIGNTIY
TRBJ2-1 | TRBV20-1 | - | SASLSGRFSNEQF
TRBJ2-2 | TRBV30 | once | AWSVDYTGELF
TRBJ2-7 | TRBV3-1/TRBV3-2 | few | ASSQDGILASYEQY
TRBJ1-6 | TRBV27 | - | ASRYTGSGYNSPLH
TRBJ1-2 | TRBV5-6 | - | ASSTGGIDGYT
TRBJ1-5 | TRBV19 | - | ASSLGGRQPQH
TRBJ2-1 | TRBV19 | - | ASSTLGGSGRGNNEQF
TRBJ1-2 | TRBV4-1 | - | ASSQEVTRAYGYT
TRBJ1-2 | TRBV9 | - | ASSVVPGKPYGYT
TRBJ1-1 | TRBV9 | - | ASSPQIQGNTEAF
TRBJ2-3 | TRBV3-1/TRBV3-2 | - | ASSLAGVADTQY
TRBJ2-1 | TRBV6-5 | - | ATQGQGAVNEQF
TRBJ1-1 | TRBV30 | few | AWSGVTPGKTEAF
TRBJ2-6 | TRBV11-2 | - | ASSLGSLPGANVLT
TRBJ1-2 | TRBV7-2 | - | ASSPFRNNYGYT
TRBJ2-4 | TRBV19 | - | ASSIRGAKNIQY
TRBJ1-2 | TRBV27 | - | ASSFSHDLSYT
TRBJ1-6 | TRBV10-3 | once | AIRRESGSPLH
TRBJ2-6 | TRBV18 | - | ASSPGTGVSGANVLT
TRBJ2-7 | TRBV5-1 | - | ASSGQAYEQY
TRBJ1-2 | TRBV9 | - | ASSRGGPTNYGYT
TRBJ2-2 | TRBV14 | - | ASRLNTGELF
TRBJ1-2 | TRBV10-3 | - | AISEMGYGYT
TRBJ1-1 | TRBV6-5 | - | ASSYATAKSNTEAF
TRBJ1-2 | TRBV11-2 | - | ASSGLQGIGGYT
TRBJ2-3 | TRBV7-2 | - | ASSLMRGRASEWQY
TRBJ2-1 | TRBV5-1 | - | ASSLTGLAYNEQF
TRBJ1-2 | TRBV3-1/TRBV3-2 | - | ASSQVDRAGYT
TRBJ2-3 | TRBV7-2 | - | ASSSNPGLLTDTQY
TRBJ1-1 | TRBV24-1 | - | ATRANRNTEAF
TRBJ1-5 | TRBV18 | - | ASSPVSSSNQPQH
TRBJ1-5 | TRBV24-1 | - | ATSPGVGQPQH
TRBJ1-2 | TRBV29-1 | - | SGVSKSYGYT
TRBJ2-7 | TRBV18 | - | ASSPMAAYEQY
TRBJ1-1 | TRBV30 | - | ARARVNTEAF
TRBJ1-5 | TRBV2 | - | ASSGQRSNQPQH